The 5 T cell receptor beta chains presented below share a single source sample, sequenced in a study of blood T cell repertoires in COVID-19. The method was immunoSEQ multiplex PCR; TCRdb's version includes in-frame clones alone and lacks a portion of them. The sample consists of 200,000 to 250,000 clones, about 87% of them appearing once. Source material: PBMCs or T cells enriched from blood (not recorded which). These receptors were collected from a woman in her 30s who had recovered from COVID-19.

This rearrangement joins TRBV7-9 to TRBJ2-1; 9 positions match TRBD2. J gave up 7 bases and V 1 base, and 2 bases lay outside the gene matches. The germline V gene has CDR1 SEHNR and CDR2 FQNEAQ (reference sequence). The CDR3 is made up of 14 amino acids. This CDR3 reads CASSLVLAGNEQFF. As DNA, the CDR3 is TGTGCCAGCAGCTTAGTTCTAGCGGGGAATGAGCAGTTCTTC.

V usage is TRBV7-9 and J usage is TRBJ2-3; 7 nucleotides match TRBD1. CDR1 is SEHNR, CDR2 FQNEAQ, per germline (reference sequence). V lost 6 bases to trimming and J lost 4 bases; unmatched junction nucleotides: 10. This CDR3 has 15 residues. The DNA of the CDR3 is TGTGCCAGCAGACATATAGGACAGGCGGCAGATACGCAGTATTTT. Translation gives CASRHIGQAADTQYF.

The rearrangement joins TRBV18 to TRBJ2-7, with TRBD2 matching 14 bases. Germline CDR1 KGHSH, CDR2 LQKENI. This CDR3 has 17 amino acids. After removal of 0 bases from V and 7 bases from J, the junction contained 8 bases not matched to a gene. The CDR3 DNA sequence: TGTGCCAGCTCACCACCCTACCTGACTAGCGGGGGGGCAGAGCAGTACTTC. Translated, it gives CASSPPYLTSGGAEQYF.

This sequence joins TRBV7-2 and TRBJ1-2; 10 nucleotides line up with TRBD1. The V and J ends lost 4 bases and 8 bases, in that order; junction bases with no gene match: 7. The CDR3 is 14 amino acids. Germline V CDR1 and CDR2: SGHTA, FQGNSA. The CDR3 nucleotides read TGTGCCAGCAGCTCCCCCGGGACAGGGGAAGGCTACACCTTC. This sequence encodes CASSSPGTGEGYTF.

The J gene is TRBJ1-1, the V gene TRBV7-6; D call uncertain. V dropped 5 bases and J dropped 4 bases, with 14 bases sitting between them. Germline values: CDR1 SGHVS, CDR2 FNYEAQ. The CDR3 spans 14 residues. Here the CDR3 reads CASSPIWEVTEAFF. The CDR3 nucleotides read TGTGCCAGCAGCCCAATTTGGGAGGTCACTGAAGCTTTCTTT.